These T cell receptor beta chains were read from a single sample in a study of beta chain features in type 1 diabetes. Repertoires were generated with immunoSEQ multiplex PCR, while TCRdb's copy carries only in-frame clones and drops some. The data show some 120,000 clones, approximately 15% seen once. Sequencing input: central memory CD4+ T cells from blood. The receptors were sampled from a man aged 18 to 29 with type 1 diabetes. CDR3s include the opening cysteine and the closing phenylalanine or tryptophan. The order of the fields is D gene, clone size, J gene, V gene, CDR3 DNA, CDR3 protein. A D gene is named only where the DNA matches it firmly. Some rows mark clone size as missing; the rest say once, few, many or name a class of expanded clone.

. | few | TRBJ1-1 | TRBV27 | TGTGCCAGCAGTCCACGGAGGGCTAACACTGAAGCTTTCTTT | CASSPRRANTEAFF
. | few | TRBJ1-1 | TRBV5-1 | TGCGCCAGCAGCTTGAACCAGAACACTGAAGCTTTCTTT | CASSLNQNTEAFF
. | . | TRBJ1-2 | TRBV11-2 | TGTGCCAGCAGCCCAGCCATAGGTTACCCTTATGGCTACACCTTC | CASSPAIGYPYGYTF
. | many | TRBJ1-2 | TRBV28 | TGTGCCAGCAGTTCCCCTGCTGGGAACTATGGCTACACCTTC | CASSSPAGNYGYTF
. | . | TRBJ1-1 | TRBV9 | TGTGCCAGCAGCCCCGACTGGAACACTGAAGCTTTCTTT | CASSPDWNTEAFF
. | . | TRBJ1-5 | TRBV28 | TGTGCCAGCCTCAGGTGGGGGACAAATCAGCCCCAGCATTTT | CASLRWGTNQPQHF
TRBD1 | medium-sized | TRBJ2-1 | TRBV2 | TGTGCCAGCAGTCAGGGGGAACTCCACAATGAGCAGTTCTTC | CASSQGELHNEQFF
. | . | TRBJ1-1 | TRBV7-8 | TGTGCCAGCAACACCCCGACCGAGGGGACTGAAGCTTTCTTT | CASNTPTEGTEAFF
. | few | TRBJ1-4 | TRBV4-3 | TGCGCCAGCAGCCAAGATCGGACAGTTGCTGGTAATGAAAAACTGTTTTTT | CASSQDRTVAGNEKLFF
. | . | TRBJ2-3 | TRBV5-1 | TGCGCCAGCATCCTCCGGGACGGACGAGATACGCAGTATTTT | CASILRDGRDTQYF
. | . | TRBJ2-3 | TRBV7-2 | TGTGCCAGCAGCTTTTACACAGATACGCAGTATTTT | CASSFYTDTQYF
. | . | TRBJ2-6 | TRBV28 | TGTGCCAGCAGTCTGGACAGCTCTGGGGCCAACGTCCTGACTTTC | CASSLDSSGANVLTF
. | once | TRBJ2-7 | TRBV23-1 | TGCGCCAGCAGTTCTTTTTTTCGCCCGTCCGGGACCGCGCAGGGCGAGCAGTACTTC | CASSSFFRPSGTAQGEQYF
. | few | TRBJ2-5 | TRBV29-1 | TGCAGCGCCTCGTCGGGAGAGACCCAGTACTTC | CSASSGETQYF
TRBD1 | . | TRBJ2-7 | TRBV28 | TGTGCCAGCAGTTTATTTGACAGGGGGCGCGGCGAGCAGTACTTC | CASSLFDRGRGEQYF
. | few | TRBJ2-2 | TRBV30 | TGTGCCTGGAGTCGGACTTCGAACACCGGGGAGCTGTTTTTT | CAWSRTSNTGELFF